This passage covers 9 T cell receptor beta chains from one sample sequenced in a study of blood T cell repertoires in COVID-19. The method was immunoSEQ multiplex PCR; TCRdb's version includes in-frame clones alone and lacks a portion of them. The data contain 400,000 or so clones, 90% of them singletons. What was sequenced was PBMCs or T cells enriched from blood (not recorded which). These TCRs come from a man younger than 35 who had recovered from COVID-19.

The CDR3: CASSTELGTVIYGYTF. In DNA form, the CDR3 reads TGTGCCAGTAGTACAGAACTGGGGACAGTCATTTATGGCTACACCTTC. The gene calls are TRBV19 and TRBJ1-2, with 7 bases that match TRBD1. The CDR3 has 16 residues. Germline CDR1 reads LNHDA; CDR2 reads SQIVND (reference sequence). V dropped 4 bases and J dropped 5; count of bases not matched to a gene: 13.

The chain has TRBV2 and TRBJ2-4; 8 nucleotides match TRBD2. J was trimmed by 6 bases and V by 4 bases; bases with no gene match: 17. The CDR3 has 18 residues. Germline values: CDR1 SNHLY, CDR2 FYNNEI. In DNA, the CDR3 is TGTGCCAGCAGTGTGGACGGGAGGGCCGGGCTGATCGCAAACATTCAGTACTTC. Translated: CASSVDGRAGLIANIQYF.

V is TRBV7-9 and J is TRBJ2-1, with TRBD2 matching over 13 bases. CDR1 is SEHNR and CDR2 is FQNEAQ in the germline V gene (reference sequence). J was trimmed by 6 bases and V by 3 bases; bases with no gene match: 8. The length of the CDR3 is 17 residues. The CDR3 sequence: CASSFRLLAGGLNEQFF. DNA for the CDR3: TGTGCCAGCAGCTTTAGGCTACTAGCGGGGGGGCTCAATGAGCAGTTCTTC.

This chain joins TRBV18 and TRBJ2-2; D may be TRBD2 (5 bases). Trimming stripped 3 bases from V and 1 base from J, with 9 bases between. The CDR3 sequence is 15 residues long. Germline V gene sequence: CDR1 KGHSH, CDR2 LQKENI. In nucleotides, the CDR3 is TGTGCCAGCTCACCCCTCGAGGGGAACACCGGGGAGCTGTTTTTT. Residues: CASSPLEGNTGELFF.

The chain uses TRBV20-1 and TRBJ1-1; D may be TRBD1 (6 bases). With 4 bases removed from V and 9 bases from J, the gap between germline ends came to 9 bases. Germline assignment: CDR1 DFQATT and CDR2 SNEGSKA (reference sequence). CDR3 length: 10 residues. Here the CDR3 reads CSANRVQAFF. CDR3 DNA sequence: TGCAGTGCTAACAGGGTCCAAGCTTTCTTT.

CDR3 sequence: CASSQEDSPMNTEAFF. Here the CDR3 DNA reads TGCGCCAGCAGCCAAGAGGACAGCCCTATGAACACTGAAGCTTTCTTT. The chain employs TRBV4-1 and TRBJ1-1, with D possibly matching TRBD1 (6 bases). Germline CDR1 reads MGHRA; CDR2 reads YSYEKL. The V gene lost 0 bases and the J gene lost 0 bases, with 11 bases spanning the gap. The CDR3 runs to 16 residues.

Note on this clone: The junction departs from germline at one end; a sequencing error may be responsible. The CDR3 DNA is TGTGCCAGCAGCCTAACCTCACAAAGGACAGGGGGGGATGAAGCTTTCTTT. Translation: CASSLTSQRTGGDEAFF. The J gene is TRBJ1-1, the V gene TRBV7-3, with TRBD1 matching over 10 bases. Germline CDR1 and CDR2: SGHTA and FQGTGA. The CDR3 length is 17 residues.

This clone occurred once. V is TRBV5-5 and J is TRBJ2-7, with 8 positions matching TRBD1. This CDR3 region has 16 residues. Germline V CDR1 and CDR2: SGHKS, YYEKEE (reference sequence). J lost 2 bases, V lost 3 bases, and 10 bases had no gene match. The CDR3 region is CASSWGGQGPTYEQYF. The CDR3 region has the DNA TGTGCCAGCAGCTGGGGAGGACAGGGACCCACCTACGAGCAGTACTTC.

The chain is built from TRBV3-1 (or the pseudogene TRBV3-2) and TRBJ1-2, with D hard to call. The V end was cut by 5 bases, the J end by 7 bases, with 17 bases between. CDR3 size: 14 residues. The germline V gene encodes CDR1 LGHDT and CDR2 YNNKEL (reference sequence). CDR3 protein: CASSYVGVEGGYTF. CDR3 bases: TGTGCCAGCAGCTACGTCGGGGTAGAGGGTGGCTACACCTTC.